This T cell receptor (beta chain) came from a study of beta chain features in type 1 diabetes. Study findings and constraints: The influence of HLA type on TCRB rearrangement stayed undetermined. There was a moderate but significant shortening of TCRB CDR3s in all four CD4+ subsets of Type 1 diabetes patients.

Points on this clone: What it binds is unknown.

The isolated RNA, all of it, was reverse transcribed, so expressed TCRB transcripts were what got sequenced. Libraries were prepared by immunoSEQ multiplex PCR; TCRdb keeps only in-frame clonotypes and omits some of them. The data contain around 250,000 clones, around 14% of them singletons. The CDR3 spans 14 residues. Trimming cost V 5 bases and J 7 bases; bases outside gene matches: 6. Germline CDR1 reads SNHLY; CDR2 reads FYNNEI. The receptor comes from a woman between 40 and 50 years old in good health. Source material: naive CD4+ T cells from blood. The J gene is TRBJ1-5, the V gene TRBV2; 9 positions agree with TRBD1. This CDR3 is CASSNTGGGQPQHF. The CDR3, as DNA: TGTGCCAGCAGTAATACAGGGGGCGGCCAGCCCCAGCATTTT.